This T cell receptor beta chain stems from a study of blood T cell repertoires in COVID-19. Turning to the study itself: The samples span acute and convalescent COVID-19 from the United States, Italy and Spain. PBMCs, B-cell-depleted T cells, or T cells were the source of the cDNA or gDNA that made up the material.

The method was immunoSEQ multiplex PCR; TCRdb's version includes in-frame clones alone and lacks a portion of them. The sample includes 200,000 or so clones, approximately 83% of them seen just once. Germline trimming cut 4 bases from V and 2 bases from J; bases unmatched to any gene: 2. The CDR3 runs 14 residues. CDR1 and CDR2 (germline): SGHTA, FQGNSA. This chain uses TRBV7-2 with TRBJ2-7, with 10 bases fitting TRBD2. The clonotype was recovered from a man aged 55 to 70 with acute or convalescent COVID-19. Sequenced input: peripheral blood. The CDR3 sequence: CASSSTSGTYEQYF. The CDR3 DNA reads TGTGCCAGCAGCTCAACTAGCGGGACCTACGAGCAGTACTTC.